These 20 T cell receptor beta chains were sequenced from one sample in a study of cytomegalovirus exposure and HLA in healthy donors. 13 Jbeta primers and 60 Vbeta primers were used for the PCR. Sequencing used immunoSEQ multiplex PCR; TCRdb keeps in-frame clones, though not all of them. Of 150,000 or so clones in the sample, around three quarters were seen once. The sequenced sample consisted of PBMCs. These TCRs come from a man aged 35 to 55 in good health and CMV-seropositive.

This clone came up a few times. This rearrangement joins TRBV5-5 to TRBJ1-4; 7 nucleotides align to TRBD1. Germline V lookup: CDR1 SGHKS, CDR2 YYEKEE (reference sequence). Trimming removed 1 base from V and 0 bases from J; junction bases left unmatched: 6. This CDR3 spans 17 amino acids. CDR3 loop: CASSLRDSHSTNEKLFF. In DNA, the CDR3 is TGTGCCAGCAGCTTGAGGGACAGCCACTCAACTAATGAAAAACTGTTTTTT.

The rearrangement joins TRBV4-2 to TRBJ2-2, with 11 bases aligning to TRBD2. J lost 4 bases, V lost 0 bases, and 4 bases had no gene match. Germline CDR1 LGHNA, CDR2 YNFKEQ. The length of the CDR3 is 17 residues. CDR3 in amino acids: CASSQETGTSGTGELFF. CDR3 coding DNA: TGTGCCAGCAGCCAAGAAACGGGGACTAGCGGCACCGGGGAGCTGTTTTTT.

The rearrangement joins TRBV4-3 to TRBJ2-3, with 8 bases matching TRBD2. In germline, CDR1 is LGHNA, CDR2 YSLEER. The CDR3 length is 16 residues. J lost 4 bases, V lost 1 base, and 7 bases had no gene match. The CDR3 sequence is CASSQGLARSADTQYF. The CDR3 DNA follows: TGCGCCAGCAGCCAAGGACTAGCGAGGTCCGCAGATACGCAGTATTTT.

This clone has more than one count but fewer than ten. The rearrangement joins TRBV28 to TRBJ2-3; TRBD2 matches at 8 bases. This CDR3 has 14 amino acids. The V segment lost 7 bases and the J segment 4 bases; nucleotides outside the gene matches: 7. Germline V gene sequence: CDR1 MDHEN, CDR2 SYDVKM. CDR3 bases: TGTGCCAGCAAGGGACTAGTCGTTGCAGATACGCAGTATTTT. Its protein product is CASKGLVVADTQYF.

In its sample, this clone was seen once. The chain has TRBV5-6 and TRBJ2-5; 7 bases agree with TRBD1. The J call may be wrong; the DNA end is better matched by TRBJ2-7. CDR3 size: 14 residues. Germline CDR1 SGHDT, CDR2 YYEEEE. This chain's CDR3 is CASSQEGQSYEQYF. The CDR3 DNA reads as TGTGCCAGCAGCCAAGAGGGACAGTCCTACGAGCAGTACTTC.

DNA of the CDR3: TGCGCCAGCAGCTCTTCCGGGACTCCCACCGGGGAGCTGTTTTTT. The encoded protein is CASSSSGTPTGELFF. The chain has TRBV5-1 and TRBJ2-2; perhaps TRBD2 as D (6 bases). This CDR3 has 15 residues. The germline V gene has CDR1 SGHRS and CDR2 YFSETQ. V lost 3 bases to trimming and J lost 4 bases, with 13 bases between them. The full variable domain, in which reference TRBV5-1 and TRBJ2-2 provide the parts outside the CDR3, is KAGVTQTPRYLIKTRGQQVTLSCSPISGHRSVSWYQQTPGQGLQFLFEYFSETQRNKGNFPGRFSGRQFSNSRSEMNVSTLELGDSALYLCASSSSGTPTGELFFGEGSRLTVL.

The V call is TRBV10-3, the J call TRBJ1-6; 9 positions agree with TRBD1. J gave up 7 bases and V 8 bases, and 3 bases lay outside the gene matches. CDR1 ENHRY and CDR2 SYGVKD come from the germline V gene. The CDR3 sequence is 13 residues long. CDR3 bases: TGTGCCATCTCCGGGACAGGGAATTCACCCCTCCACTTT. It codes for CAISGTGNSPLHF.

The genes are TRBV7-2 and TRBJ1-5; TRBD1 agrees at 7 bases. V dropped 4 bases and J dropped 0; count of bases not matched to a gene: 0. The CDR3 is 14 residues long. The germline V gene encodes CDR1 SGHTA and CDR2 FQGNSA. The CDR3: CASSYRGSNQPQHF. The CDR3 nucleotides read TGTGCCAGCAGCTACAGGGGTAGCAATCAGCCCCAGCATTTT. The complete variable domain, with remaining parts taken from reference TRBV7-2 and TRBJ1-5, reads GAGVSQSPSNKVTEKGKDVELRCDPISGHTALYWYRQSLGQGLEFLIYFQGNSAPDKSGLPSDRFSAERTGGSVSTLTIQRTQQEDSAVYLCASSYRGSNQPQHFGDGTRLSIL.

The CDR3 region has the DNA TGTGCCAGCAGTTTCTCCGACAGGGGACCTGCGTACGAGCAGTACTTC. Translation gives CASSFSDRGPAYEQYF. This chain links TRBV27 with TRBJ2-7; 8 bases are shared with TRBD1. V shed 3 bases and J 4 bases; nucleotides not matched to a gene: 11. This CDR3 spans 16 amino acids. CDR1 and CDR2 from the germline V gene are MNHEY and SMNVEV (reference sequence).

This clone was seen a few times. The chain uses TRBV9 and TRBJ1-5; possible D gene TRBD1, 5 bases. CDR3 length equals 15 residues. From germline, CDR1 is SGDLS and CDR2 YYNGEE. V was cut by 5 bases and J by 7 bases, with 19 bases left in between. CDR3 sequence: CASSKAPGAGQPQHF. CDR3 nucleotides: TGTGCCAGCAGTAAGGCCCCGGGCGCAGGGCAGCCCCAGCATTTT.

This clone was observed a handful of times. The chain employs TRBV4-1 and TRBJ1-2, with TRBD1 matching 7 bases. The J segment lost 8 bases and the V segment lost 2 bases, leaving 8 bases of the junction unmatched. CDR3 size: 14 residues. Germline V lookup: CDR1 MGHRA, CDR2 YSYEKL. The DNA of the CDR3 is TGCGCCAGCAGCCAAAGTCCCACAGGGGACGGCTACACCTTC. Translating gives CASSQSPTGDGYTF.

The V gene is TRBV20-1, the J gene TRBJ1-2; 8 nucleotides align to TRBD1. V lost 6 bases, J lost 10 bases, and 7 bases stayed unmatched. Germline CDR1 reads DFQATT; CDR2 reads SNEGSKA (reference sequence). This CDR3 spans 11 amino acids. CDR3 region: CSAAGQVDYTF. Written as DNA, the CDR3 is TGCAGTGCCGCGGGACAGGTTGACTACACCTTC.

V usage is TRBV4-2 and J usage is TRBJ2-1; 10 bases map to TRBD2. Germline CDR1 LGHNA, CDR2 YNFKEQ. V lost 4 bases and J lost 8; bases outside the gene matches: 11. There are 16 residues in the CDR3. The DNA for the CDR3 is TGTGCCAGCAGCCCCTCCCCTAGCGGGAGCGTGGATGAGCAGTTCTTC. It is translated as CASSPSPSGSVDEQFF.

This clone was seen a handful of times. The chain links TRBV29-1 to TRBJ2-2, with 11 positions matching TRBD2. This CDR3 contains 17 residues. The germline CDR1 and CDR2 sequences are SQVTM and ANQGSEA. With 5 bases clipped from V and 4 bases from J, the junction kept 12 bases outside the gene matches. CDR3 region: CSVRSGREPFGTGELFF. As DNA, the CDR3 is TGCAGCGTTCGTAGCGGGAGGGAACCCTTTGGCACCGGGGAGCTGTTTTTT.

The chain carries TRBV27 and TRBJ2-2, with TRBD2 matching over 11 bases. The V segment lost 2 bases and the J segment 7 bases; nucleotides outside the gene matches: 12. Germline lookup yields CDR1 MNHEY and CDR2 SMNVEV (reference sequence). The CDR3 is made up of 18 amino acids. The DNA of the CDR3 is TGTGCCAGCAGTTTAGGTAGTAGCGGGAGGGCCATTGGCGGGGAGCTGTTTTTT. Protein sequence: CASSLGSSGRAIGGELFF.

The rearrangement joins TRBV29-1 to TRBJ2-1; 12 nucleotides agree with TRBD2. Unmatched junction bases numbered 3, after V lost 5 bases and J lost 4 bases. The CDR3 loop spans 14 amino acids. CDR1 and CDR2 (germline): SQVTM, ANQGSEA. CDR3 nucleotide sequence: TGCAGCGTTCTCGGACTAGCGGGATACAATGAGCAGTTCTTC. This translates into CSVLGLAGYNEQFF.

For the CDR3, the DNA is TGTGCCATCGGGCAGTCCTATCGGCAGTACTTC. As protein: CAIGQSYRQYF. This chain joins TRBV10-3 and TRBJ2-7, with D unclear. The germline V and J ends were trimmed by 8 bases and 9 bases, with 14 bases remaining between them. This CDR3 is 11 amino acids long. CDR1 and CDR2 (germline): ENHRY, SYGVKD.

The chain is built from TRBV7-8 and TRBJ2-1; 12 bases are a match to TRBD2. The CDR3 covers 15 residues. Looked up from germline, CDR1 is SGHVS and CDR2 is FQNEAQ. With V trimmed by 2 bases and J by 7 bases, 3 bases remained unmatched. CDR3 in amino acids: CASSLNGLAGNEQFF. In DNA, the CDR3 is TGTGCCAGCAGCTTAAATGGACTAGCGGGGAATGAGCAGTTCTTC. The full variable domain, rest sourced from reference TRBV7-8 and TRBJ2-1, is GAGVSQSPRYKVAKRGQDVALRCDPISGHVSLFWYQQALGQGPEFLTYFQNEAQLDKSGLPSDRFFAERPEGSVSTLKIQRTQQEDSAVYLCASSLNGLAGNEQFFGPGTRLTVL.

The rearrangement joins TRBV14 to TRBJ2-2; possible D gene TRBD2, 6 bases. Germline lookup yields CDR1 SGHDN and CDR2 FVKESK. This CDR3 spans 17 amino acids. V was clipped by 6 bases and J by 5 bases, with 22 bases between them. The CDR3 sequence: CASRARVVSGRTGELFF. CDR3 sequence (DNA): TGTGCCAGCAGAGCCCGAGTTGTATCGGGGAGGACCGGGGAGCTGTTTTTT. The full variable domain, in which reference TRBV14 and TRBJ2-2 provide the parts outside the CDR3, is EAGVTQFPSHSVIEKGQTVTLRCDPISGHDNLYWYRRVMGKEIKFLLHFVKESKQDESGMPNNRFLAERTGGTYSTLKVQPAELEDSGVYFCASRARVVSGRTGELFFGEGSRLTVL.

The V call is TRBV5-4, the J call TRBJ2-1, with a possible D match to TRBD1 (5 bases). V lost 3 bases to trimming and J lost 2 bases, with 12 bases between them. Germline CDR1 is SGHNT and CDR2 is YYREEE (reference sequence). This CDR3 region has 15 residues. CDR3 sequence reads: CASSWVKGAYNEQFF. The CDR3 nucleotides are TGTGCCAGCAGCTGGGTGAAAGGGGCCTACAATGAGCAGTTCTTC.